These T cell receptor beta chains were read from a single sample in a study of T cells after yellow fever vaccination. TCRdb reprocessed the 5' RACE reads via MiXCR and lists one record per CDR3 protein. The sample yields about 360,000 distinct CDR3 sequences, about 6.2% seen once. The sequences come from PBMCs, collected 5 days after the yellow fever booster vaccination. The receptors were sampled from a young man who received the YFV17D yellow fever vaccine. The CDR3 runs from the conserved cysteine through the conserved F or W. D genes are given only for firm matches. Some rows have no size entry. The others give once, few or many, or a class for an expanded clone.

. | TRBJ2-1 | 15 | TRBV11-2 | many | TGTGCCAGCAGCTTAGAACGGCGATGGGGCAATGAGCAGTTCTTC | CASSLERRWGNEQFF
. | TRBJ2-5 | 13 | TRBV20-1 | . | TGCAGTGCTAGAGTCGGGCAGGCAGAGACCCAGTACTTC | CSARVGQAETQYF
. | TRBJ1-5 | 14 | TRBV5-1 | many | TGCGCCAGCAGCTTGGGGGGCGCGGATCAGCCCCAGCATTTT | CASSLGGADQPQHF
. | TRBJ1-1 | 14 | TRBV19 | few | TGTGCCAGTAGTATTAGAGGGAGGACCACTGAAGCTTTCTTT | CASSIRGRTTEAFF
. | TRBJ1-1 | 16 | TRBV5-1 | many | TGCGCCAGCAGCGGGGGTCGTGGGGAGAGGAACACTGAAGCTTTCTTT | CASSGGRGERNTEAFF
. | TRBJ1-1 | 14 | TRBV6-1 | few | TGTGCCAGCACCCCGGGACATTCGATCCCTGAAGCTTTCTTT | CASTPGHSIPEAFF
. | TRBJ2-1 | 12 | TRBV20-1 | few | TGCAGTGCTACCCTAGCGCGGAATGAGCAGTTCTTC | CSATLARNEQFF
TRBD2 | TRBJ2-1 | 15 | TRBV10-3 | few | TGTGCCATTAAGAGACTAGCGGGAGGGAGCCATGAGCAGTTCTTC | CAIKRLAGGSHEQFF
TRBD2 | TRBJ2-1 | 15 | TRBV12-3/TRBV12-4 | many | TGTGCCAGCAGTCCACTAGCGGGAGTAAGCAATGAGCAGTTCTTC | CASSPLAGVSNEQFF
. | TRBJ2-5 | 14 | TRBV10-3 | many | TGTGCCATCAGTGATTGGGGGGACCAAGAGACCCAGTACTTC | CAISDWGDQETQYF
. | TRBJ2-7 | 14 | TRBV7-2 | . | TGTGCCAGCAGCTTATCGCGGGCCCGCTACGAGCAGTACTTC | CASSLSRARYEQYF
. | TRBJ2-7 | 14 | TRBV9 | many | TGTGCCAGCAGCCCCTCCCGCCCCTCCTACGAGCAGTACTTC | CASSPSRPSYEQYF
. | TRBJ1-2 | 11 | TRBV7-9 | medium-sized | TGTGCCAGCAGCCCAAACATCGGCTACACCTTC | CASSPNIGYTF
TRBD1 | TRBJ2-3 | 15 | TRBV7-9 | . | TGTGCCAGCAGCCCCCGACAGGGAGACACAGATACGCAGTATTTT | CASSPRQGDTDTQYF
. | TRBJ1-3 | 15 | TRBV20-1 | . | TGCAGTGCGACAGGCGGGTCCCTCTCTGGAAACACCATATATTTT | CSATGGSLSGNTIYF
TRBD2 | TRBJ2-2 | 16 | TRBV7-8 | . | TGTGCCAGCAGCAAGACTAGCGGCAGTACGACCGGGGAGCTGTTTTTT | CASSKTSGSTTGELFF
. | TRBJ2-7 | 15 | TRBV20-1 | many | TGCAGTGCTAGATCGATAGGGCAGGGGTCCTACGAGCAGTACTTC | CSARSIGQGSYEQYF
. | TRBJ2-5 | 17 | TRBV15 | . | TGTGCCACCAGCAGAGCGGGGGGCACAAGGGGATCAGAGACCCAGTACTTC | CATSRAGGTRGSETQYF
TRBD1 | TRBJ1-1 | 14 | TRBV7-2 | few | TGTGCCAGCAGCCCAGGACAGGGTGTCGCTGAAGCTTTCTTT | CASSPGQGVAEAFF
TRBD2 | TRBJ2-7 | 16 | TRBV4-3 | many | TGCGCCAGCAGCCAAATAGGGGCGGGAGCAGGCTACGAGCAGTACTTC | CASSQIGAGAGYEQYF
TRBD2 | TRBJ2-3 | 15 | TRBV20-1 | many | TGCAGTGCTAGAGAGGGGGGACTAGCCGCAGATACGCAGTATTTT | CSAREGGLAADTQYF
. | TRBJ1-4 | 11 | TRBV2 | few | TGTGCCAGCAGTGAAATGGTGAAACTGTTTTTT | CASSEMVKLFF
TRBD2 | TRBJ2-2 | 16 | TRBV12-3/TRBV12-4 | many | TGTGCCAGCGTCTTAGCGGGATCGGAAAACACCGGGGAGCTGTTTTTT | CASVLAGSENTGELFF
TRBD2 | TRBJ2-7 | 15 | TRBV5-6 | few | TGTGCCAGCAGCTTGTTCAGCGGGAAGTACTACGAGCAGTACTTC | CASSLFSGKYYEQYF
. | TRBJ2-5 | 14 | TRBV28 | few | TGTGCCAGCATAACATACCGGGGCCAAGAGACCCAGTACTTC | CASITYRGQETQYF
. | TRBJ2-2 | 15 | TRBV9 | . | TGTGCCAGCAGCCAGGGGACGGGATTCACCGGGGAGCTGTTTTTT | CASSQGTGFTGELFF
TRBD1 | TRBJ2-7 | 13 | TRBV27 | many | TGTGCCAGCAGCAGGGACAGCTACTTTGAGCAGTACTTC | CASSRDSYFEQYF
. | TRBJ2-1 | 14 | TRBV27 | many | TGTGCCAGCAGTCTTTATCCAGGAGCCAATGAGCAGTTCTTC | CASSLYPGANEQFF
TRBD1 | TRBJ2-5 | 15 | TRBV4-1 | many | TGCGCCAGCAGCAGGGGACAGGGAGGGGGAGAGACCCAGTACTTC | CASSRGQGGGETQYF
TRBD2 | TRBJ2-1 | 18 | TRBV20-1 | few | TGCAGTGCTAGAGATTTAAGGGGCGCTAGCGGGCCCAACAATGAGCAGTTCTTC | CSARDLRGASGPNNEQFF
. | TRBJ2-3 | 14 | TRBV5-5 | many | TGTGCCAGCACCCAGGGCCGCCTGGGAGATACGCAGTATTTT | CASTQGRLGDTQYF
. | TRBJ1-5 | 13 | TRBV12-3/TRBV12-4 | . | TGTGCCAGCACCCCGGACGGAAATCAGCCCCAGCATTTT | CASTPDGNQPQHF
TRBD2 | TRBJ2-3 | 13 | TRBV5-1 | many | TGCGCCAGCGGTCTAGCGGGAGTGGATACGCAGTATTTT | CASGLAGVDTQYF
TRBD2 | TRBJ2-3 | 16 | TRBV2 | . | TGTGCCAGCAGTGGCTCGCTAGCGGGAGGGCGGGTTACGCAGTATTTT | CASSGSLAGGRVTQYF
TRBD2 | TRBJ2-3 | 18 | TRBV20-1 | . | TGCAGTGCTAGACCCGCGGGCGGAGTAGCGGGCCCCACAGATACGCAGTATTTT | CSARPAGGVAGPTDTQYF
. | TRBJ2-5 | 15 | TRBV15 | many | TGTGCCACCAGGGACAGAACCTCGTACCAAGAGACCCAGTACTTC | CATRDRTSYQETQYF
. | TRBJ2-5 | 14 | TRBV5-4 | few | TGTGCCAGCAGCTTGTTGGCTTCCCGAGAGACCCAGTACTTC | CASSLLASRETQYF
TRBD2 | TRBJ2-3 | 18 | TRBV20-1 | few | TGCAGTGCTAGCGGGGGGACTAGCGGACAAACCATCACAGATACGCAGTATTTT | CSASGGTSGQTITDTQYF
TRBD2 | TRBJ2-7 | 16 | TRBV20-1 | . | TGCTGTGCTAGAGAGGGAACTAGCGGGATAGTGGACGAGCAGTACTTC | CCAREGTSGIVDEQYF
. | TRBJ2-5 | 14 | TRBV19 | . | TGTGCCAGTAGTACCAGTGGAAGTTTTGAGACCCAGTACTTC | CASSTSGSFETQYF
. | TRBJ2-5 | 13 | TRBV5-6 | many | TGTGCCAGCAGCGGTACTGACCAAGAGACCCAGTACTTC | CASSGTDQETQYF
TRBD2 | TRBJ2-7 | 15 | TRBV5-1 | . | TGCGCCAGCAGCTTGGGGACTAGCGGGGGAGACGAGCAGTACTTC | CASSLGTSGGDEQYF
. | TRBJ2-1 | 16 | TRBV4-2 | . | TGTGCCAGCAGCCAAGGTTCCCTCAACTCCTACAATGAGCAGTTCTTC | CASSQGSLNSYNEQFF
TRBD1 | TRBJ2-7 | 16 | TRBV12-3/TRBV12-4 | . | TGTGCCAGCAGCACTCACCTGGGGGACAGGGTCCACGAGCAGTACTTC | CASSTHLGDRVHEQYF
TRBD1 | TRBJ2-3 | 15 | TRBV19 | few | TGTGCCAGTTCAGACAGGGGCCTTAGCACAGATACGCAGTATTTT | CASSDRGLSTDTQYF
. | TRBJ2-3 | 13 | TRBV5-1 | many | TGCGCCAGCAGCTTGGACGGGCCAGATACGCAGTATTTT | CASSLDGPDTQYF
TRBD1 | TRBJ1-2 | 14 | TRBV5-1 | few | TGCGCCAGCAGCACCGGGACAGTTTACTCTGGCTACACCTTC | CASSTGTVYSGYTF
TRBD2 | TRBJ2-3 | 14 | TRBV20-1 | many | TGCAGTGCTAGATCGGGAGGGGCCACAGATACGCAGTATTTT | CSARSGGATDTQYF
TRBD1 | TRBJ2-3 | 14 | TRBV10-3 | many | TGTGCCATCAGTCGACAGGGGGGTGGAGATACGCAGTATTTT | CAISRQGGGDTQYF
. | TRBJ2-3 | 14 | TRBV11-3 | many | TGTGCCAGCAGCCAACTTACTAGCACAGATACGCAGTATTTT | CASSQLTSTDTQYF
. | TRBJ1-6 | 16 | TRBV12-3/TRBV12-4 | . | TGTGCCAGCAGTTTAAGTTCGTCAGGGAGGTTTTCACCCCTCCACTTT | CASSLSSSGRFSPLHF
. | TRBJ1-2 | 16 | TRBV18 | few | TGTGCCAGCTCACCGGAGAGGCCACCTTCCGTATACGGCTACACCTTC | CASSPERPPSVYGYTF
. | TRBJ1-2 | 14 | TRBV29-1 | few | TGCAGCGTTGAAGGCAGCCACTCTAGTTATGGCTACACCTTC | CSVEGSHSSYGYTF
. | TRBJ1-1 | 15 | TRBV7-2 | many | TGTGCCAGCAGCCCCCGATTCCTGGGGGACACTGAAGCTTTCTTT | CASSPRFLGDTEAFF
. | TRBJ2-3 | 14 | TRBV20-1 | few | TGCAGTGCTAGTGCCGGACTTAGCACAGATACGCAGTATTTT | CSASAGLSTDTQYF
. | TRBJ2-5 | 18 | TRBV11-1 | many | TGTGCCAGCAGCTCGAACACCCGCCGGTTCAGGGGCCAAGAGACCCAGTACTTC | CASSSNTRRFRGQETQYF
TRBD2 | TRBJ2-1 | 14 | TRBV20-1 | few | TGCAGTGCTAGAGATTCCGGGACTAGTAATGAGCAGTTCTTC | CSARDSGTSNEQFF
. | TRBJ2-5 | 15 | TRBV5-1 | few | TGCGCCAGCAGCGTAACGGGCCCTGGGGAAGAGACCCAGTACTTC | CASSVTGPGEETQYF
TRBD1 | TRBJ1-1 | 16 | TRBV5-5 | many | TGTGCCAGCAGCTTGGCCCAGGGGGGCATGAACACTGAAGCTTTCTTT | CASSLAQGGMNTEAFF
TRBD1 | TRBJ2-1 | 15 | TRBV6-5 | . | TGTGCCAGCAGAACGGACAGGGGCCTCTTGAATGAGCAGTTCTTC | CASRTDRGLLNEQFF